The clone carrying this T cell receptor beta chain was detected many times. Using RNA template, CDR3s of TCR alpha and beta were amplified with iRepertoire arm-PCR. TCRdb processed the multiplex PCR reads anew with MiXCR; each CDR3 protein has one entry. The sample holds about 130,000 distinct CDR3 sequences, more than 20% seen once. CDR3 length equals 14 residues. Trimming left V 6 bases short and J 3 bases short, with 14 bases between. Germline CDR1 reads MNHEY; CDR2 reads SMNVEV (reference sequence). This sample stems from a study of glioma-infiltrating T cells. The receptor was derived from a human donor with low-grade glioma or glioblastoma, undergoing nonglioma brain surgery, or in good health (not recorded which). Source material: glioma tissue, nonneoplastic brain tissue, or PBMCs (not recorded which). V is TRBV27 and J is TRBJ1-1; D not certain. DNA of the CDR3: TGTGCCAGCAGCCCAGTCCGGGAGGACACTGAAGCTTTCTTT. Translated: CASSPVREDTEAFF.